The clone carrying this T cell receptor beta chain was seen only once. V was pared by 6 bases and J by 4 bases, with 20 bases of the junction left unmatched. Germline CDR1 LNHDA, CDR2 SQIVND (reference sequence). The CDR3 contains 20 residues. This sample was taken from a study of cytomegalovirus exposure and HLA in healthy donors. The study ran its PCR with 60 Vbeta and 13 Jbeta primers. The method was immunoSEQ multiplex PCR; TCRdb's version includes in-frame clones alone and lacks a portion of them. The sample yields about 180,000 clones, about 78% seen once. The rearrangement links TRBV19 to TRBJ2-1; 11 bases line up with TRBD2. The sequenced sample was PBMCs. The receptor was derived from a man in his sixties in good health and CMV-seronegative. The CDR3 DNA is TGTGCCAGTAGCTCCCCTAGCGGGAGGACCTTGAGGTTAAATTACAATGAGCAGTTCTTC. This sequence encodes CASSSPSGRTLRLNYNEQFF.